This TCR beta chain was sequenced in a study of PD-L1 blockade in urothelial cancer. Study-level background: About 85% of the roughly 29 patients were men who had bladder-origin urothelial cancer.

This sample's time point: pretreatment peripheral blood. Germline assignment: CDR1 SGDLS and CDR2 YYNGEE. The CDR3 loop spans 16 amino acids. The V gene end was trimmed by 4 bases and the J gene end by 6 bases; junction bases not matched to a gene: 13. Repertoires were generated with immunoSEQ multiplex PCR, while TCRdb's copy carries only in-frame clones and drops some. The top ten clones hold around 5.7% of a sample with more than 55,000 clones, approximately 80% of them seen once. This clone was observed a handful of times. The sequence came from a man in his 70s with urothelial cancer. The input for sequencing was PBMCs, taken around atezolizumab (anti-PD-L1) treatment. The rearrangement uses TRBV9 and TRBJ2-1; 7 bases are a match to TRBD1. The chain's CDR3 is CASSPTTGSSPNEQFF. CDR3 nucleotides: TGTGCCAGCAGCCCGACGACAGGGTCATCCCCCAATGAGCAGTTCTTC.